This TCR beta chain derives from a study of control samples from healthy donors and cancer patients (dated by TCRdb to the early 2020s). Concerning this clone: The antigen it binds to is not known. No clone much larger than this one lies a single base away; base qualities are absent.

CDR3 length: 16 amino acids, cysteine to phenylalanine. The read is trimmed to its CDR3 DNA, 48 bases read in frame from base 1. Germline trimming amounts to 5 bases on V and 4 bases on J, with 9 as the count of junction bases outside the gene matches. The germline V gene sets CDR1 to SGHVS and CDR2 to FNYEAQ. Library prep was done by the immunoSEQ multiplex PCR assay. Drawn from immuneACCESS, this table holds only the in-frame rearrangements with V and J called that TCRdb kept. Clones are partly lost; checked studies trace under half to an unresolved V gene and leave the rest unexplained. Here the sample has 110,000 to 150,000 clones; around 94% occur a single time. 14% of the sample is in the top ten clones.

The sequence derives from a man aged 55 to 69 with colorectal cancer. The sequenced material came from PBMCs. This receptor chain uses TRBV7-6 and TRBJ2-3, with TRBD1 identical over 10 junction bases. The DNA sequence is TGTGCCAGCAGCGCCCGGACAGGGGGTCACCCAGATACGCAGTATTTT. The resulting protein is CASSARTGGHPDTQYF. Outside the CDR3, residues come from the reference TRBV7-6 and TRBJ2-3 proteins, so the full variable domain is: GAGVSQSPRYKVTKRGQDVALRCDPISGHVSLYWYRQALGQGPEFLTYFNYEAQQDKSGLPNDRFSAERPEGSISTLTIQRTEQRDSAMYRCASSARTGGHPDTQYFGPGTRLTVL.